Below, 4 T cell receptor beta chains from the same sample are listed, as sequenced in a study of blood T cells in healthy people across ages. Through a sample-barcoded 5' primer and a J-beta primer mix, a second PCR was run for about 6 to 11 cycles. TCRdb reprocessed the 5' RACE reads with MiXCR, giving one entry per CDR3 protein. The table shows 1.8 million or so distinct CDR3 sequences, with around 42% occurring only once. The specimen sequenced was blood. These receptors were collected from a human donor in good health.

This clonotype has just a few counts. V usage is TRBV4-2 and J usage is TRBJ1-2, with D perhaps matching TRBD1 (6 bases). V lost 1 base to trimming and J lost 7 bases, with 13 bases between them. The CDR3 covers 14 residues. Per germline, CDR1 LGHNA and CDR2 YNFKEQ. The CDR3 bases are TGTGCCAGCAGCCAAGCTTTGGACAGTGTTGGCTACACCTTC. Its protein is CASSQALDSVGYTF.

The CDR3 DNA sequence: TGTGCCAGCAGCTTAGAAGGCGGTACGGAAATTTCTTCTGGCTACACCTTC. It is translated as CASSLEGGTEISSGYTF. The chain combines TRBV11-2 with TRBJ1-2; D remains unclear. Trimming stripped 0 bases from V and 7 bases from J, with 21 bases between. The CDR3 is 17 amino acids. From germline, CDR1 is SGHAT and CDR2 FQNNGV.

The table lists this clonotype with a few counts. This chain connects TRBV4-1 to TRBJ1-2; 8 nucleotides align to TRBD1. The germline V gene encodes CDR1 MGHRA and CDR2 YSYEKL. Germline trimming cut 1 base from V and 4 bases from J; bases unmatched to any gene: 5. The CDR3 is 15 residues long. The CDR3 sequence is CASSQVDTGGYGYTF. The CDR3 DNA is TGCGCCAGCAGCCAAGTAGATACAGGGGGCTATGGCTACACCTTC.

The chain is built from TRBV29-1 and TRBJ2-1; 9 positions agree with TRBD2. V shed 5 bases, J shed 7 bases, and the junction held 15 bases outside the gene matches. The germline V gene has CDR1 SQVTM and CDR2 ANQGSEA. This CDR3 has 16 amino acids. CDR3 protein: CSVPSASSGVRNEQFF. The CDR3 region has the DNA TGCAGCGTTCCCTCAGCCTCTAGCGGGGTGCGTAATGAGCAGTTCTTC.